One and the same sample provided the 15 T cell receptor beta chains below, sequenced in a study of blood T cell repertoires in COVID-19. Libraries were prepared by immunoSEQ multiplex PCR; TCRdb keeps only in-frame clonotypes and omits some of them. The sample contains approximately 250,000 clones, roughly 84% of which appear only once. Input material: peripheral blood. Receptors originate from a middle-aged man with acute or convalescent COVID-19.

This clone was seen once. The chain carries TRBV30 and TRBJ1-2, with 9 bases fitting TRBD1. CDR1 and CDR2 from the germline V gene are GTSNPN and SVGIG (reference sequence). CDR3 length equals 15 residues. V shed 4 bases and J 8 bases; nucleotides not matched to a gene: 14. CDR3 protein: CAWTTTGGVGQGYTF. The CDR3 nucleotides read TGTGCCTGGACAACAACAGGGGGCGTCGGTCAGGGCTACACCTTC.

The chain recombines TRBV28 with TRBJ2-6; TRBD1 aligns across 7 bases. Trimming removed 5 bases from V and 4 bases from J; junction bases left unmatched: 5. The V gene's germline CDR1 is MDHEN and CDR2 SYDVKM. The CDR3 contains 15 residues. DNA of the CDR3: TGTGCCAGCAGTCGACAGGGTTCAGGGGCCAACGTCCTGACTTTC. Protein sequence: CASSRQGSGANVLTF.

The chain links TRBV2 to TRBJ2-5; 7 nucleotides match TRBD2. From germline, CDR1 is SNHLY and CDR2 FYNNEI. This CDR3 region has 13 residues. The trim removed 4 bases at V and 5 bases at J, leaving 4 bases unmatched. CDR3: CASSGGSGETQYF. Written as DNA, the CDR3 is TGTGCCAGCAGTGGCGGGAGTGGGGAGACCCAGTACTTC.

V gene TRBV19 combines with J gene TRBJ1-4; no firm D call. The germline gives CDR1 LNHDA, CDR2 SQIVND (reference sequence). The CDR3 contains 13 residues. With 5 bases removed from V and 8 bases from J, the gap between germline ends came to 12 bases. The CDR3 is CASSPWEKEKLFF. CDR3 in DNA: TGTGCCAGTAGTCCCTGGGAGAAGGAAAAACTGTTTTTT.

The V and J genes are TRBV7-3 and TRBJ2-3; 8 nucleotides agree with TRBD2. The J segment lost 4 bases and the V segment lost 5 bases, leaving 11 bases of the junction unmatched. This CDR3 contains 16 residues. CDR1 SGHTA and CDR2 FQGTGA come from the germline V gene. The CDR3 DNA reads TGTGCCAGCAGCCCCTTCGCCGGGGGGGTATCAGATACGCAGTATTTT. Translation gives CASSPFAGGVSDTQYF.

The V gene is TRBV5-6, the J gene TRBJ1-5, with 7 nucleotides matching TRBD1. In germline, CDR1 is SGHDT, CDR2 YYEEEE. This CDR3 comprises 14 residues. J lost 7 bases, V lost 5 bases, and 9 bases had no gene match. The CDR3 bases are TGTGCCAGCAGTCGCGGACAGGTAAAGCAGCCCCAGCATTTT. As protein: CASSRGQVKQPQHF.

This sequence joins TRBV11-2 and TRBJ2-7; 7 bases are a match to TRBD1. The CDR3 is made up of 15 amino acids. Germline V lookup: CDR1 SGHAT, CDR2 FQNNGV. V lost 5 bases, J lost 0 bases, and 7 bases stayed unmatched. The DNA of the CDR3 is TGTGCCAGCAGCCTAAACAGGGGTAGCTCCTACGAGCAGTACTTC. Translated, it gives CASSLNRGSSYEQYF.

V and J are TRBV2 and TRBJ1-6; D might be TRBD1 (5 bases). CDR1 and CDR2 (germline): SNHLY, FYNNEI. Deletions cut 4 bases from V and 11 bases from J, with 15 bases between. The CDR3 sequence is 14 residues long. The CDR3 sequence is CASSVAGNSAPLHF. The CDR3 nucleotides are TGTGCCAGCAGTGTCGCAGGGAATTCGGCACCCCTCCACTTT. The full variable domain, with the rest looked up from reference TRBV2 and TRBJ1-6, is EPEVTQTPSHQVTQMGQEVILRCVPISNHLYFYWYRQILGQKVEFLVSFYNNEISEKSEIFDDQFSVERPDGSNFTLKIRSTKLEDSAMYFCASSVAGNSAPLHFGNGTRLTVT.

This clone appeared once. V is TRBV5-1 and J is TRBJ1-1; 12 bases fit TRBD1. J lost 1 base, V lost 4 bases, and 5 bases had no gene match. The CDR3 covers 16 residues. Looked up from germline, CDR1 is SGHRS and CDR2 is YFSETQ. The CDR3 loop reads CASSGTGGFRNTEAFF. CDR3 nucleotides: TGCGCCAGCAGCGGGACAGGGGGCTTTAGGAACACTGAAGCTTTCTTT. Supplemented by reference TRBV5-1 and TRBJ1-1, the full variable domain reads KAGVTQTPRYLIKTRGQQVTLSCSPISGHRSVSWYQQTPGQGLQFLFEYFSETQRNKGNFPGRFSGRQFSNSRSEMNVSTLELGDSALYLCASSGTGGFRNTEAFFGQGTRLTVV.

The rearrangement links TRBV5-6 to TRBJ1-6; unclear D gene. Looked up from germline, CDR1 is SGHDT and CDR2 is YYEEEE. V gave up 4 bases and J gave up 10 bases, with 21 bases separating them. The CDR3 totals 16 residues. The CDR3, as DNA: TGTGCCAGCAGCCCATCGGACGGACTTCGTAGATCACCCCTCCACTTT. This gives the protein CASSPSDGLRRSPLHF.

This chain links TRBV2 with TRBJ1-3, with D unclear. Per germline, CDR1 SNHLY and CDR2 FYNNEI. The CDR3 loop spans 14 amino acids. The V end lost 7 bases, the J end lost 2 bases, and 12 bases lay between the germline ends. CDR3 amino acids: CASTQDSPGNTIYF. The CDR3 DNA reads TGTGCCAGCACCCAGGACTCCCCTGGAAACACCATATATTTT.

The J gene is TRBJ2-7, the V gene TRBV2, with 7 nucleotides matching TRBD1. The V gene end was trimmed by 5 bases and the J gene end by 4 bases; junction bases not matched to a gene: 11. This CDR3 has 15 residues. Per germline, CDR1 SNHLY and CDR2 FYNNEI. The CDR3 region is CASSKGQAQTYEQYF. The CDR3 DNA reads TGTGCCAGCAGTAAAGGACAGGCGCAAACTTACGAGCAGTACTTC.

This clone showed up just a few times. This chain uses TRBV5-1 with TRBJ1-2, with 8 bases fitting TRBD1. Trimming took 3 bases from V and 2 from J; bases not matched to a gene: 3. The CDR3 length is 14 residues. Germline V gene data show CDR1 as SGHRS and CDR2 as YFSETQ. The CDR3 DNA reads as TGCGCCAGCAGCTCGGGACAGGCGAACTATGGCTACACCTTC. It encodes CASSSGQANYGYTF.

This sequence joins TRBV5-4 and TRBJ2-7, with a weak D call TRBD1 (5 bases). This CDR3 is 15 amino acids long. V was cut by 5 bases and J by 4 bases, with 19 bases left in between. The germline CDR1 and CDR2 sequences are SGHNT and YYREEE (reference sequence). In nucleotides, the CDR3 is TGTGCCAGCAGTCCAGAAGGTAGGGGTAAATACGAGCAGTACTTC. Amino acids: CASSPEGRGKYEQYF.

This chain uses TRBV6-2 or TRBV6-3 with TRBJ1-5; D might be TRBD1 (6 bases). Germline V gives CDR1 MNHEY, CDR2 SVGEGT. V was cut by 9 bases and J by 0 bases, with 15 bases left in between. The CDR3 is made up of 15 amino acids. CDR3 nucleotides: TGTGCCAGTAGCGGACAGCTTTATAGCAATCAGCCCCAGCATTTT. Its protein is CASSGQLYSNQPQHF.